What follows describes a single T cell receptor beta chain. Version v3.0 of the immunoSEQ assay was performed at survey level. Assay: immunoSEQ multiplex PCR; the TCRdb copy retains only in-frame clones and omits some. The data show over 40,000 clones, with 90% to 95% seen just once and around 2.7% held by the top ten. CDR1 is MNHEY, CDR2 SVGAGI, per germline. This CDR3 comprises 15 residues. Trimming took off 8 bases at V and 2 bases at J, with 18 bases between the two ends. This sample was taken from a study of long-term antiretroviral therapy in people with HIV. The sample in question was unsorted PBMCs, obtained 3.7 years after starting antiretroviral therapy. V and J are TRBV6-5 and TRBJ2-5; no definite D call. The clonotype originates from a woman between 45 and 65 years old with HIV. CDR3 sequence (DNA): TGTGCCAGCTGCGATGGGTGGGCGAGACAAGAGACCCAGTACTTC. This encodes CASCDGWARQETQYF.